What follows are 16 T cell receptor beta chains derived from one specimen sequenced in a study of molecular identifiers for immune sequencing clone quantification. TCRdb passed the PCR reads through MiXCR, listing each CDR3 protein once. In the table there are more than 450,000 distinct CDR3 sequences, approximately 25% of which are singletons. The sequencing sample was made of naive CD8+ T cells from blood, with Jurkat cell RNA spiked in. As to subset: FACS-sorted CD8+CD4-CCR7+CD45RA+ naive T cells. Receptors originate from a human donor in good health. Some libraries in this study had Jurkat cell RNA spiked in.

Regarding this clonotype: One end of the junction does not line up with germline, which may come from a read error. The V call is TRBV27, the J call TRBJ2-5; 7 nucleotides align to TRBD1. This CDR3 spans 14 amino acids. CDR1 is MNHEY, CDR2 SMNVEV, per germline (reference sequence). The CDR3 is CASRGQSSQETQHF. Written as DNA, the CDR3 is TGTGCCAGCAGGGGACAGAGCTCCCAAGAGACCCAGCACTTC.

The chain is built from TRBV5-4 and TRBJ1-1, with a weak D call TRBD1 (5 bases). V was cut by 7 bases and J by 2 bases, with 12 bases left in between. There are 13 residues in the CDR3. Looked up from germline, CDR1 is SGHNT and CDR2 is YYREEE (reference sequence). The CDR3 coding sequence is TGTGCCAGCTGGGGGGGGGGAAACACTGAAGCTTTCTTT. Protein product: CASWGGGNTEAFF.

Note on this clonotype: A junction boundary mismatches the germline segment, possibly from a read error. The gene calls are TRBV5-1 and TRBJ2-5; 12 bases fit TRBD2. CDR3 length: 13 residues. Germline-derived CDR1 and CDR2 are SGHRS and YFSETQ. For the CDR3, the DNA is TGCGCCAGCAGTTGGACTAGCGGGGAGACCCAGCACTTC. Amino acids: CASSWTSGETQHF.

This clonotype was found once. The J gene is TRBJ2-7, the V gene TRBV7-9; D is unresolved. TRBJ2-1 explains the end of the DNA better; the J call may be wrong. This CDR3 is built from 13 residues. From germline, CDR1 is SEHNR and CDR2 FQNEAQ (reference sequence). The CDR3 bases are TGTGCCAGCGAGGCGGATCCCTCCTACGAGCAGTTCTTC. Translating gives CASEADPSYEQFF.

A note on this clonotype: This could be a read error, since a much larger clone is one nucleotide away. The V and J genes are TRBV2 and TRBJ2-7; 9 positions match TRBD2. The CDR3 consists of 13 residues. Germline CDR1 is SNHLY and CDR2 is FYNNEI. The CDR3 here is CASTRLADYEQCF. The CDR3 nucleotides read TGTGCCAGCACCCGACTAGCGGACTACGAGCAGTGCTTC.

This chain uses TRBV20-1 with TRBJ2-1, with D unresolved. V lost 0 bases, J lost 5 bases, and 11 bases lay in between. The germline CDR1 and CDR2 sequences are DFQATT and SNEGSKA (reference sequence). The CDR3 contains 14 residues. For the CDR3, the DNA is TGCAGTGCTAGAGATCCGACTGAGAACAATGAGCAGTTCTTC. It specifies CSARDPTENNEQFF.

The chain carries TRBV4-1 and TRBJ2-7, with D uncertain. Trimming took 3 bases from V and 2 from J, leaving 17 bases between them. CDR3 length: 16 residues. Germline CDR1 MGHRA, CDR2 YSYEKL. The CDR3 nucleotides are TGCGCCAGCAGCCACCTCTCGCAGGACCGCGCCTACGAGCAGTACTTC. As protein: CASSHLSQDRAYEQYF.

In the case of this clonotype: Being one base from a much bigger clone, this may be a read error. CDR3 coding DNA: TGCAGTGCTGAACCTGGATTAAGAAACAGAGTGCAGTACTTC. Translated, it gives CSAEPGLRNRVQYF. The gene calls are TRBV20-1 and TRBJ2-7; no reliable D call. Germline CDR1 and CDR2: DFQATT and SNEGSKA (reference sequence). V lost 5 bases and J lost 9, with 23 bases in between. The CDR3 spans 14 residues.

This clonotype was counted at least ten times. Here the CDR3 reads CASSPLGASIPDTQYF. CDR3 nucleotide sequence: TGTGCCAGCAGCCCCCTCGGGGCTAGTATCCCAGATACGCAGTATTTT. The genes are TRBV7-9 and TRBJ2-3; D may be TRBD1 or TRBD2 (5 bases each). V lost 5 bases to trimming and J lost 4 bases, with 19 bases between them. Germline V gives CDR1 SEHNR, CDR2 FQNEAQ (reference sequence). This CDR3 comprises 16 residues.

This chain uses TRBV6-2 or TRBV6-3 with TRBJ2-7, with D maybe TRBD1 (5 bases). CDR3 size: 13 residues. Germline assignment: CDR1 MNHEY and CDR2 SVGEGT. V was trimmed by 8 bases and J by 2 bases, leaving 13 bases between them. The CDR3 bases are TGTGCCAGCGGGTACAGGATAGCCTACGAGCAGTACTTC. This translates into CASGYRIAYEQYF.

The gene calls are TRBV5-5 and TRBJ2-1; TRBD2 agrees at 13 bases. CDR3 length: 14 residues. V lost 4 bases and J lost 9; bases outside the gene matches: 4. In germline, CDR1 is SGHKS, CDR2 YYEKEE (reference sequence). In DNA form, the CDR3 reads TGTGCCAGCAGCCCGGGACTAGCGGGGAGTGAGCAGTTCTTC. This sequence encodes CASSPGLAGSEQFF.

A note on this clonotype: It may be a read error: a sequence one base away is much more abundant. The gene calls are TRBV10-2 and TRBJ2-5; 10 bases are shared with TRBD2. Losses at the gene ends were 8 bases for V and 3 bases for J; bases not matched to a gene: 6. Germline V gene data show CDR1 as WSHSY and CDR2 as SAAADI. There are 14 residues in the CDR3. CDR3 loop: CASSSSGGKETQYF. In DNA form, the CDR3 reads TGCGCCAGCTCGTCTAGCGGGGGTAAAGAGACCCAGTACTTC.

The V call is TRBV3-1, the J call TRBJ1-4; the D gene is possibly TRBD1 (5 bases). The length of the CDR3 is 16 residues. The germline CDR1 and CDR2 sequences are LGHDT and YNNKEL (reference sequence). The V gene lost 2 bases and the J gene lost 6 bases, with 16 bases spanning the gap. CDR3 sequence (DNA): TGTGCCAGCAGCCAACCGGGGCGGGTCAGATATGAAAAACTGTTTTTT. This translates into CASSQPGRVRYEKLFF. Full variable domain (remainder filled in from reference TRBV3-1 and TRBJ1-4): DTAVSQTPKYLVTQMGNDKSIKCEQNLGHDTMYWYKQDSKKFLKIMFSYNNKELIINETVPNRFSPKSPDKAHLNLHINSLELGDSAVYFCASSQPGRVRYEKLFFGSGTQLSVL.

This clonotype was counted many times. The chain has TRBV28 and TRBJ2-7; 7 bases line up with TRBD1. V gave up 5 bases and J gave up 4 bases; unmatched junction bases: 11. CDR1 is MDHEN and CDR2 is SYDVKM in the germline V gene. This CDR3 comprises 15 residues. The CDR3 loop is CASSPRQGLVYEQYF. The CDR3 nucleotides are TGTGCCAGCAGTCCACGACAGGGCCTAGTGTACGAGCAGTACTTC.

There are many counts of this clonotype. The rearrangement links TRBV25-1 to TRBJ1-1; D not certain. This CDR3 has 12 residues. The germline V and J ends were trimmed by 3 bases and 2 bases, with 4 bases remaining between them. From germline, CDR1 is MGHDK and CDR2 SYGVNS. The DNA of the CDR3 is TGTGCCAGCAGTGACTTCAACACTGAAGCTTTCTTT. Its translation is CASSDFNTEAFF.

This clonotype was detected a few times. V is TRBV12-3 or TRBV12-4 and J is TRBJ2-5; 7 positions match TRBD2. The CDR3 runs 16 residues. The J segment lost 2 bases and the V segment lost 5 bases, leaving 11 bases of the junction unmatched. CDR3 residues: CASSLFGGRKQETQYF. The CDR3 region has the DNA TGTGCCAGCAGTCTCTTCGGGGGGAGAAAACAAGAGACCCAGTACTTC.